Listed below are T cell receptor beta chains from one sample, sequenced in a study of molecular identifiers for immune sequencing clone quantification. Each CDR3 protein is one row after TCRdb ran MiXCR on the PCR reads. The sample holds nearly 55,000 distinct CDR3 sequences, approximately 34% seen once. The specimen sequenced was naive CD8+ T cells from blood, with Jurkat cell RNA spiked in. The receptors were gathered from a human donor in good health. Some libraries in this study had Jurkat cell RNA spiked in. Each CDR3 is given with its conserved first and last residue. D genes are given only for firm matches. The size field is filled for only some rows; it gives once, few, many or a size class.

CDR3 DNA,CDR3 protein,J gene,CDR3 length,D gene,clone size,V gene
TGTGCCAGCAGTGGACAGGGGACGGGCAATCAGCCCCAGCATTTT,CASSGQGTGNQPQHF,TRBJ1-5,15,TRBD1,few,TRBV27
TGTGCCAGCAGCCCCTCGGCTGGAGCCACAGATACGCAGTATTTT,CASSPSAGATDTQYF,TRBJ2-3,15,-,-,TRBV7-2
TGTGCCAGCAGCTACTCGGGATTTACAGATACGCAGTATTTT,CASSYSGFTDTQYF,TRBJ2-3,14,-,-,TRBV11-2
TGTGCCAGTGCGCCTAGCGGTCCCTACGAGCAGTACTTC,CASAPSGPYEQYF,TRBJ2-7,13,TRBD2,few,TRBV19
TGCAGCGTTGAGAGGGAGGGTATGGGTGAGCAGTACTTC,CSVEREGMGEQYF,TRBJ2-7,13,TRBD2,-,TRBV29-1
TGTGCCAGCAGTTACTCTGGGCGGGTCCAAGAGACCCAGTACTTC,CASSYSGRVQETQYF,TRBJ2-5,15,-,few,TRBV6-2/TRBV6-3
TGCGCCAGCAGCCACAACAGGGGATCCTACGAGCAGTACTTC,CASSHNRGSYEQYF,TRBJ2-7,14,TRBD1,-,TRBV4-3
TGTGCCAGTAGTATAAATGCCATGAACACTGAAGCTTTCTTT,CASSINAMNTEAFF,TRBJ1-1,14,-,many,TRBV19
TGTGCCAGCAGTAGGACCGGCTACGAGCAGTACTTC,CASSRTGYEQYF,TRBJ2-7,12,-,once,TRBV28
TGTGCCAGCAGGACATTGGGACTCTGGACCCAGTACTTC,CASRTLGLWTQYF,TRBJ2-5,13,-,many,TRBV28
TGTGCCAGCAGTTTGGAGGGGGCCACTGAAGCTTTCTTT,CASSLEGATEAFF,TRBJ1-1,13,TRBD1,-,TRBV27
TGTGCCAGCAGCTTATCTCAGGGACCCAGCACAGATACGCAGTATTTT,CASSLSQGPSTDTQYF,TRBJ2-3,16,-,medium-sized,TRBV7-9
TGCGCCAGCACCCAATGGGCGACTAGCGGTTACAATGAGCAGTTCTTC,CASTQWATSGYNEQFF,TRBJ2-1,16,TRBD2,once,TRBV5-1
TGTGCCAGCTCACCGACTAGCGGGGGCACAGATACGCAGTATTTT,CASSPTSGGTDTQYF,TRBJ2-3,15,TRBD2,-,TRBV18
TGTGCCAGCAGTTTAGCAGCAGGGCTAAATACGCAGTATTTT,CASSLAAGLNTQYF,TRBJ2-3,14,-,many,TRBV12-3/TRBV12-4
TGTGCCAGCTCCCCGTTTACAGCAGATACGCAGTATTTT,CASSPFTADTQYF,TRBJ2-3,13,-,-,TRBV27
TGTGCCAGCAGTGGCATGGTTGGAAACACCATATATTTT,CASSGMVGNTIYF,TRBJ1-3,13,-,-,TRBV2
TGTGCCAGCAGTGGCATCTATCCAGGGGTTCGTTCACCCCTCCACTTT,CASSGIYPGVRSPLHF,TRBJ1-6,16,-,-,TRBV28
TGTGCCAGCAGTCCTGGGGATACGCAGTATTTT,CASSPGDTQYF,TRBJ2-3,11,-,-,TRBV6-5
TGTGCCGGCAGCGTTGGGACAGCGGATCAGCCCCAGCATTTT,CAGSVGTADQPQHF,TRBJ1-5,14,TRBD1,-,TRBV9
TGTGCCAGCAGCCAAGCCCTCAACGGGGTTACAGATATGCAGTATTTT,CASSQALNGVTDMQYF,TRBJ2-3,16,-,once,TRBV4-2
TGCGCCAGCAGCTTTCGGTCATTTACCTACGAGCAGTACTTC,CASSFRSFTYEQYF,TRBJ2-7,14,-,many,TRBV5-1
TGCGCCACACGACAGGGAAGTCAGCCCCAGCATTTT,CATRQGSQPQHF,TRBJ1-5,12,TRBD1,many,TRBV10-2
TGTGCCTCGTGGGACAGCTCCTACGCGCAGTACTTC,CASWDSSYAQYF,TRBJ2-7,12,TRBD1,-,TRBV10-3
TGCAGCGTTGTATCCCTAGCGGACAATGAGCAGTTCTTC,CSVVSLADNEQFF,TRBJ2-1,13,TRBD2,many,TRBV29-1
TGTGCCAGCAGTTTTTTTCAGGGGACTCAGCCCCAGCATTTT,CASSFFQGTQPQHF,TRBJ1-5,14,-,few,TRBV28
TGTGCCAGCAGTTACGCAACAGGGAACGAGCAGTACTTC,CASSYATGNEQYF,TRBJ2-7,13,-,many,TRBV6-5
TGTGCCAGCAGTCTCTGGGGGACAGGGGACTCACCCCTCCACTTT,CASSLWGTGDSPLHF,TRBJ1-6,15,TRBD1,few,TRBV2
TGTGCCGGCAGTTACGCAGGGGCTTATGGCTACACCTTC,CAGSYAGAYGYTF,TRBJ1-2,13,-,-,TRBV6-5
TGTGCCAGTAGTCCCCGAATGGGCTACGAGCAGTACTTC,CASSPRMGYEQYF,TRBJ2-7,13,-,-,TRBV19
TGTGCCAGCAGTTCTGGACTAGCGGGAGCCCAATACAATGAGCAGTTCTTC,CASSSGLAGAQYNEQFF,TRBJ2-1,17,TRBD2,-,TRBV28
TGTGCCACTAGCGGGATCGATGAGCAGTTCTTC,CATSGIDEQFF,TRBJ2-1,11,TRBD2,few,TRBV28
TGTGCCAGCAGCCAAGATCACCTAGCGGGGCTATACAATGAGCAGTTCTTC,CASSQDHLAGLYNEQFF,TRBJ2-1,17,TRBD2,few,TRBV4-2
TGTGCCAGCAGTTTACCGGGACATGGCGCGGGAGAGGAGTTCTTC,CASSLPGHGAGEEFF,TRBJ2-1,15,-,-,TRBV28
TGTGCCAGCAGTTCCTACAGGGGAGGGGTTACAGATACGCAGTATTTT,CASSSYRGGVTDTQYF,TRBJ2-3,16,-,few,TRBV12-3/TRBV12-4
TGTGCCAGTGAAGAGGGGGGGGGCGGCACTGAAGCTTTCTTT,CASEEGGGGTEAFF,TRBJ1-1,14,-,few,TRBV19
TGTGCCACCAGGCAGCTGAGGACGGAAGAGACCCAGTACTTC,CATRQLRTEETQYF,TRBJ2-5,14,-,few,TRBV24-1
TGTGCCAGCAGTCTCTGGGCAGGAGTCGGGGAGCAGTTCTTC,CASSLWAGVGEQFF,TRBJ2-1,14,-,many,TRBV28
TGCAGTGCTATCGTCCCAGGGTTCTTTAGCACAGATACGCAGTATTTT,CSAIVPGFFSTDTQYF,TRBJ2-3,16,-,few,TRBV20-1
TGTGCCAGCAGTAATACAGGGAGGGGTCCAGATACGCTGTATTTT,CASSNTGRGPDTLYF,TRBJ2-3,15,-,-,TRBV6-5
TGTGCCACCAGCGGCTGGGGGCAGCCAGATACGCAGTATTTT,CATSGWGQPDTQYF,TRBJ2-3,14,-,many,TRBV15
TGTGCCAGCAGTTTAGGGAGGGAGACCCAGTACTTC,CASSLGRETQYF,TRBJ2-5,12,-,-,TRBV12-3/TRBV12-4
TGTGCCAGCAGTATACGGGACAGGATGACTAGCGGGGTCCCCACAGATACGCAGTATTTT,CASSIRDRMTSGVPTDTQYF,TRBJ2-3,20,TRBD2,few,TRBV6-5